Listed here are 25 T cell receptor beta chains from one sample, sequenced in a study of regulatory T cells in long-lasting Graves disease listed by TCRdb under 2021. The time point label corresponds to: newly diagnosed GD, antithyroid drugs for less than 3 months. For both TCR sequencing and RNA sequencing, RNA was extracted from PBMCs in TRIzol. The protocol used for the library was multiplex PCR. TCRdb shows the sequencer as Illumina HiSeq 4000. TCR beta libraries were built with iRepertoire HTBI primers and Arm-PCR amplification of CDR3 regions. TCRdb applied fastp at Q25 and MiXCR to the public reads, then kept only in-frame beta chains. Rows matching on CDR3 protein sequence are summarized as one entry with the most common DNA and genes. For this sample the table gives approximately 390,000 distinct CDR3 sequences, of which roughly 17% were detected only once. The ten largest clones capture 20% to 25% of the sample.

A further study also used this sample, focusing on T cells in Graves' hyperthyroidism and ophthalmopathy.

The specimen was peripheral blood mononuclear cells (PBMCs), collected at new diagnosis, from a patient treated with antithyroid drugs. The source is a woman aged 18-29 years with Graves disease. Donor details come from another sample of the same person, matched by shared clones.

Comments on this clonotype: At one end the junction does not follow the germline gene, possibly because of a read error. The chain joins TRBV18 to TRBJ2-2; D is uncertain. Germline V gene sequence: CDR1 KGHSH, CDR2 LQKENI. The CDR3 is 14 residues long. The CDR3 sequence: CTSSPESLTGELFF. DNA for the CDR3: TGTACCAGCTCACCAGAAAGTCTCACCGGGGAGCTGTTTTTT. The complete variable domain, with remaining parts taken from reference TRBV18 and TRBJ2-2, reads NAGVMQNPRHLVRRRGQEARLRCSPMKGHSHVYWYRQLPEEGLKFMVYLQKENIIDESGMPKERFSAEFPKEGPSILRIQQVVRGDSAAYFCTSSPESLTGELFFGEGSRLTVL.

This clonotype came up many times. The chain is built from TRBV25-1 and TRBJ1-6; D is perhaps TRBD1 (6 bases). V gave up 7 bases and J gave up 0 bases, with 10 bases separating them. The length of the CDR3 is 15 residues. Germline V gene data show CDR1 as MGHDK and CDR2 as SYGVNS. In DNA, the CDR3 is TGTGCCAGCAACCCGGACAGCTCCTATAATTCACCCCTCCACTTT. It is translated as CASNPDSSYNSPLHF.

This clonotype occurred a few times. This chain connects TRBV5-1 to TRBJ2-5, with 10 positions matching TRBD2. CDR1 and CDR2 (germline): SGHRS, YFSETQ. V trimming: 4 bases; J trimming: 5 bases; junction bases outside the gene matches: 8. The CDR3 loop spans 15 amino acids. CDR3 DNA: TGCGCCAGCAGCGATCCACATAGCGGGAGGGAGACCCAGTACTTC. This translates into CASSDPHSGRETQYF.

This clonotype was counted many times. This chain uses TRBV7-9 with TRBJ2-7; 13 nucleotides line up with TRBD2. Germline V lookup: CDR1 SEHNR, CDR2 FQNEAQ (reference sequence). V shed 6 bases and J 6 bases; nucleotides not matched to a gene: 14. The CDR3 extends over 17 amino acids. The CDR3 coding sequence is TGTGCCAGCAGGGGCGGACTAGCGGGGGAGAGAGGGCTCGAGCAGTACTTC. Protein: CASRGGLAGERGLEQYF.

V usage is TRBV25-1 and J usage is TRBJ2-5; 10 bases align to TRBD1. Germline V gene sequence: CDR1 MGHDK, CDR2 SYGVNS. CDR3 length: 15 amino acids. V dropped 7 bases and J dropped 5; count of bases not matched to a gene: 10. CDR3 sequence (DNA): TGTGCCAGCAATGGGGCCGGGACAGGGGTGGAGACCCAGTACTTC. Its protein is CASNGAGTGVETQYF.

Many counts were recorded for this clonotype. The chain combines TRBV7-2 with TRBJ1-4; 7 nucleotides agree with TRBD1. The CDR3 totals 14 residues. Germline values: CDR1 SGHTA, CDR2 FQGNSA. V lost 3 bases to trimming and J lost 7 bases; unmatched junction nucleotides: 5. This CDR3 reads CASSFRGNGEKLFF. The CDR3 DNA reads TGTGCCAGCAGCTTCAGGGGGAATGGTGAAAAACTGTTTTTT.

The V and J genes are TRBV15 and TRBJ1-1; TRBD1 aligns across 7 bases. The CDR3 is 12 amino acids. CDR1 is LNHNV and CDR2 is YYDKDF in the germline V gene (reference sequence). V gave up 1 base and J gave up 14 bases; unmatched junction bases: 7. The CDR3 DNA reads TGTGCCACCAGCAGAGGTCCGGGACAGTCATTCTTT. Protein sequence: CATSRGPGQSFF.

This clonotype was picked up a small number of times. The chain recombines TRBV5-1 with TRBJ1-5, with D perhaps matching TRBD1 (5 bases). V was pared by 0 bases and J by 7 bases, with 14 bases between. This CDR3 has 15 amino acids. Germline V gene lookup returns CDR1 SGHRS and CDR2 YFSETQ. The CDR3 DNA is TGCGCCAGCAGCTTGGGGCAGGGTTTGGGCCAGCCCCAGCATTTT. Its protein product is CASSLGQGLGQPQHF.

The genes are TRBV6-1 and TRBJ1-5; D call uncertain. Trimming pared 8 bases from V and 1 base from J, leaving 21 bases between. The CDR3 spans 17 residues. Per the germline V gene, CDR1 is MNHNS and CDR2 is SASEGT. CDR3: CASSAAVAYGSNQPQHF. The DNA of the CDR3 is TGTGCCAGCTCGGCTGCGGTAGCATACGGGAGCAATCAGCCCCAGCATTTT.

The chain uses TRBV18 and TRBJ2-5; possible D gene TRBD2, 5 bases. With 0 bases removed from V and 1 base from J, the gap between germline ends came to 12 bases. The CDR3 covers 16 residues. Germline V CDR1 and CDR2: KGHSH, LQKENI. Here the CDR3 DNA reads TGTGCCAGCTCACCACCGAATAGCGCCTCCCAAGAGACCCAGTACTTC. This encodes CASSPPNSASQETQYF.

This clonotype showed up just a few times. The V call is TRBV12-3 or TRBV12-4, the J call TRBJ2-7; D unresolved. The V and J ends lost 5 bases and 6 bases respectively, with 11 bases between them. The CDR3 totals 12 residues. The CDR3 nucleotides read TGTGCCAGCAGTCAGCATGTTCGCGAGCAGTACTTC. Its translation: CASSQHVREQYF.

This clonotype was found many times. The chain carries TRBV20-1 and TRBJ2-7, with a weak D call TRBD1 (6 bases). The V end was cut by 6 bases, the J end by 2 bases, with 23 bases between. This CDR3 has 16 residues. The germline V gene has CDR1 DFQATT and CDR2 SNEGSKA (reference sequence). CDR3 nucleotides: TGCAGTGCCCCTACACTCCCGGGACAAGGGGCCTACGAGCAGTACTTC. It is translated as CSAPTLPGQGAYEQYF.

This clonotype was counted many times. The chain employs TRBV5-1 and TRBJ2-1; 8 bases line up with TRBD2. The trim removed 1 base at V and 3 bases at J, leaving 3 bases unmatched. The CDR3 extends over 15 amino acids. CDR1 is SGHRS and CDR2 is YFSETQ in the germline V gene. CDR3 in amino acids: CASSLTGGDYNEQFF. DNA for the CDR3: TGCGCCAGCAGCTTGACGGGGGGGGACTACAATGAGCAGTTCTTC. The variable domain in full, with the rest retrieved from reference TRBV5-1 and TRBJ2-1, is KAGVTQTPRYLIKTRGQQVTLSCSPISGHRSVSWYQQTPGQGLQFLFEYFSETQRNKGNFPGRFSGRQFSNSRSEMNVSTLELGDSALYLCASSLTGGDYNEQFFGPGTRLTVL.

This clonotype came up once. Since a much larger clone is just one base distant, this may be a read error. The chain combines TRBV5-1 with TRBJ2-6; 8 bases map to TRBD1. CDR1 and CDR2 (germline): SGHRS, YFSETQ. The CDR3 covers 15 residues. CDR3 nucleotide sequence: TGCGCCAGCAGCTGGACAGGGTCTGGGGCCAACGTCCGGACTTTC. It codes for CASSWTGSGANVRTF.

The V call is TRBV7-2, the J call TRBJ2-2; 7 bases are a match to TRBD2. Trimming removed 5 bases from V and 4 bases from J; junction bases left unmatched: 7. This CDR3 is built from 15 residues. Germline-derived CDR1 and CDR2 are SGHTA and FQGNSA. This CDR3 reads CASSPSAGRTGELFF. For the CDR3, the DNA is TGTGCCAGCAGCCCTTCAGCGGGGCGCACCGGGGAGCTGTTTTTT.

This clonotype was detected many times. The chain links TRBV2 to TRBJ2-5, with D possibly being TRBD1 or TRBD2 (5 bases each). Trimming cost V 5 bases and J 5 bases, with 12 bases left between them. The CDR3 is 13 residues long. Germline V gene lookup returns CDR1 SNHLY and CDR2 FYNNEI. Written as DNA, the CDR3 is TGTGCCAGCAGTCGGGACCCCGCGGAGACCCAGTACTTC. Translating it yields CASSRDPAETQYF.

This clonotype was detected ten times or more. The rearrangement links TRBV15 to TRBJ2-5; D might be TRBD2 (5 bases). V lost 7 bases, J lost 0 bases, and 15 bases lay in between. There are 15 residues in the CDR3. The germline gives CDR1 LNHNV, CDR2 YYDKDF (reference sequence). CDR3 in DNA: TGTGCCACCACCCCCGAACGGACTTACCAAGAGACCCAGTACTTC. This gives the protein CATTPERTYQETQYF.

There are many counts of this clonotype. The rearrangement links TRBV6-2 or TRBV6-3 to TRBJ2-7; D is unresolved. V was clipped by 8 bases and J by 3 bases, with 14 bases between them. This CDR3 comprises 13 residues. Germline CDR1 is MNHEY and CDR2 is SVGEGT. The CDR3 reads CASSDGPGYEQYF. CDR3 nucleotides: TGTGCCAGCTCGGACGGACCCGGCTACGAGCAGTACTTC.

On this clonotype: It is unclear where the CDR3 begins or ends on the DNA, so no DNA is shown, and the CDR3 is as TCRdb lists it. The chain couples TRBV6-2 or TRBV6-3 to TRBJ1-4. Germline CDR1 and CDR2: MNHEY and SVGEGT. The CDR3 length equals 15 residues, ends included. The CDR3 sequence: CASSYFGPFNEKLFF.

The V call is TRBV6-2 or TRBV6-3, the J call TRBJ1-3, with a weak D call TRBD1 (5 bases). V shed 8 bases and J shed 1 base, with 9 bases lying between them. The CDR3 is made up of 13 amino acids. The germline gives CDR1 MNHEY, CDR2 SVGEGT. CDR3 DNA: TGTGCCAGCCGGGGGGGATCTGGAAACACCATATATTTT. Amino acids: CASRGGSGNTIYF.

This clonotype appeared many times. V and J are TRBV5-1 and TRBJ2-3; D tentatively reads TRBD1 or TRBD2 (5 bases each). Per germline, CDR1 SGHRS and CDR2 YFSETQ. This CDR3 has 15 residues. Trimming took off 2 bases at V and 4 bases at J, with 14 bases between the two ends. The CDR3 DNA follows: TGCGCCAGCAGCTTTGAGGGATCCAGGGCAGATACGCAGTATTTT. It specifies CASSFEGSRADTQYF.

The V and J genes are TRBV19 and TRBJ2-1, with TRBD2 matching over 8 bases. Per the germline V gene, CDR1 is LNHDA and CDR2 is SQIVND (reference sequence). CDR3 length equals 15 residues. The V gene end was trimmed by 2 bases and the J gene end by 9 bases; junction bases not matched to a gene: 9. CDR3 loop: CASSIKDGGAFEQFF. For the CDR3, the DNA is TGTGCCAGTAGTATAAAAGACGGGGGGGCGTTTGAGCAGTTCTTC.

At least ten counts were recorded for this clonotype. The chain uses TRBV3-1 and TRBJ2-1; no clear D gene. The CDR3 totals 13 residues. Trimming pared 0 bases from V and 7 bases from J, leaving 7 bases between. CDR1 and CDR2 from the germline V gene are LGHDT and YNNKEL (reference sequence). The CDR3 DNA is TGTGCCAGCAGCCAAGATCCCAAGAATGAGCAGTTCTTC. Protein sequence: CASSQDPKNEQFF.

This clonotype occurred a few times. This chain joins TRBV5-1 and TRBJ2-1; 9 bases match TRBD2. CDR3 length: 15 amino acids. With V trimmed by 2 bases and J by 6 bases, 6 bases remained unmatched. Per germline, CDR1 SGHRS and CDR2 YFSETQ. The CDR3 loop is CASSFSGTSFNEQFF. In nucleotides, the CDR3 is TGCGCCAGCAGCTTCTCCGGGACTAGCTTCAATGAGCAGTTCTTC.

This sequence joins TRBV27 and TRBJ2-3, with D possibly being TRBD2 (6 bases). Germline V gives CDR1 MNHEY, CDR2 SMNVEV (reference sequence). Trimming cost V 10 bases and J 4 bases, with 9 bases left between them. The CDR3 contains 11 residues. CDR3: CATRLADTQYF. In DNA, the CDR3 is TGTGCCACCCGACTAGCAGATACGCAGTATTTT.